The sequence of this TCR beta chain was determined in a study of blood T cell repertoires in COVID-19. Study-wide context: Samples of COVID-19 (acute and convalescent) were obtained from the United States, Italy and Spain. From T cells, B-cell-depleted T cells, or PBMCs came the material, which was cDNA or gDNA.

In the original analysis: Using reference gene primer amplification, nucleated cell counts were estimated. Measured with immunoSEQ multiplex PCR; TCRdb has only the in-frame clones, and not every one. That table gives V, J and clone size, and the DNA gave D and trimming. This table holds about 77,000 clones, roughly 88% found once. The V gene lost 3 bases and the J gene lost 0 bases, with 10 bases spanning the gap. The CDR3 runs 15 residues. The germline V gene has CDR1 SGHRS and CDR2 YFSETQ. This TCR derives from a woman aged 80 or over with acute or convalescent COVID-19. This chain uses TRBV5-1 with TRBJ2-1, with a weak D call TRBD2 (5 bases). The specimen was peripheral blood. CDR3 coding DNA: TGCGCCAGCAGCTCGGACTCACTCTCCTACAATGAGCAGTTCTTC. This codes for CASSSDSLSYNEQFF.